This TCR beta chain was captured in a study of human T cells and chemical hapten exposure. TCRdb called the RACE reads again in MiXCR, with one record for every CDR3 protein. The profile covers under 90,000 distinct CDR3 sequences, with about 8.9% appearing a single time and 3.6% taken by the ten largest. The CDR3 runs to 13 residues. The V segment lost 5 bases and the J segment 3 bases; nucleotides outside the gene matches: 3. Per germline, CDR1 LNHNV and CDR2 YYDKDF (reference sequence). This clonotype was seen only a few times. No antigen is known for it. Whole-study results and caveats: Higher patch test scores went with higher counts of PT1 expanded TCRs.

The time point denotes: pre-sensitization, week 0. Treatment in this sample: therapeutic diphenylcyclopropenone sensitization with weekly scalp DPC. The sequenced sample was whole blood, obtained in connection with sensitization to the hapten diphenylcyclopropenone (DPC). This receptor was identified in a woman aged 40 to 50 with alopecia areata. Some clones in this sample may be carry-over from other donors' samples. This chain connects TRBV15 to TRBJ2-7, with 8 bases identical to TRBD1. This chain's CDR3 is CATSPGTGYEQYF. CDR3 DNA: TGTGCCACCAGCCCCGGGACAGGCTACGAGCAGTACTTC.